The following is a T cell receptor (beta chain) sequence with its context. The antigen is not known. The data originate from a study of CD8+ T cells in alopecia areata. Study at large: Those patients who were treated received oral tofacitinib, which was given at 5 to 10 mg twice daily for moderate-to-severe alopecia areata. The study's findings and limits: Alphabeta T cells residing in normal skin are also sequenced in scalp samples.

Isolated RNA was reverse transcribed into cDNA used as the sequencing template. Measured with immunoSEQ multiplex PCR; TCRdb has only the in-frame clones, and not every one. The data hold around 200,000 clones, with over 60% observed a single time. Treatment in this sample: oral pan-JAK inhibitor, 5-10 mg twice daily. From alopecia areata patients, lesional scalp punch biopsies and peripheral blood were collected. This CDR3 has 15 amino acids. The V and J ends lost 4 bases and 4 bases respectively, with 16 bases between them. Germline loops: CDR1 SNHLY, CDR2 FYNNEI. The V and J genes are TRBV2 and TRBJ1-1; weak D call: TRBD1 (5 bases). The origin of this receptor is a human donor with alopecia areata. The sequencing used CD4+ T cells sorted from blood, collected at week 4, from a patient treated with tofacitinib. The CDR3 DNA reads TGTGCCAGCAGTGCCCAACAGGCGGTCGTCACTGAAGCTTTCTTT. Translated: CASSAQQAVVTEAFF. The variable domain in full, with the rest retrieved from reference TRBV2 and TRBJ1-1, is EPEVTQTPSHQVTQMGQEVILRCVPISNHLYFYWYRQILGQKVEFLVSFYNNEISEKSEIFDDQFSVERPDGSNFTLKIRSTKLEDSAMYFCASSAQQAVVTEAFFGQGTRLTVV.